This TCR beta chain was sequenced for a study of Tregs in tolerant kidney transplant recipients. Findings and caveats of the study: Biological reproducibility was not directly addressed in this study. Few patients were studied, so findings need validation in larger groups.

Assay used: immunoSEQ multiplex PCR; TCRdb lists only in-frame clones, some missing. The data show tens of thousands of clones, and the top ten clones hold approximately 15%. Trimming took 4 bases from V and 1 from J; bases not matched to a gene: 8. The CDR3 loop spans 16 amino acids. Germline CDR1 reads SGHRS; CDR2 reads YFSETQ. On this clone: Its cognate antigen is unknown. Coverage ceases 3 residues before the CDR3 finishes, and the germline J gene fills in the end.

The V gene is TRBV5-1, the J gene TRBJ1-1; the match to TRBD1 covers 9 bases. This TCR was recovered from a human donor who received a combined kidney and bone marrow transplant. This specimen consisted of CD8+ T cells from blood, obtained before the transplant. Incomplete CDR3 DNA: TGCGCCAGCAGCGCGGGACAGGGTATAGGGAACACTGAA. Protein product: CASSAGQGIGNTE. The CDR3 in its entirety is CASSAGQGIGNTEAFF.